Listed here is a single T cell receptor beta chain. Antigen specificity is unknown. The germline gives CDR1 MGHDK, CDR2 SYGVNS. V was clipped by 1 base and J by 6 bases; unmatched bases: 13. The CDR3 consists of 18 residues. As for time point: week 47, end of study. The investigators gave 300 ug of mutant IDH1 20-mer peptide in each vaccine dose, together with topical imiquimod. TCRdb keeps only in-frame clones here, not all; method: immunoSEQ multiplex PCR. The table records more than 50,000 clones, about 61% of them present only once. The sample comes from a study of a mutant IDH1 vaccine in newly diagnosed glioma. Study in general: Patients under treatment included about 60% males and about 40% females and had a mean age of approximately 40 years. Study observations and caveats: Across multiple MHC alleles, 93.3% of patients had vaccine-induced responses. Pseudoprogression appeared unlinked to shifts in leading peripheral T cell clonotypes.

The genes are TRBV25-1 and TRBJ2-3; TRBD2 matches at 10 bases. The sequence was obtained from a man aged 35 to 55 with glioma. Some clones in this sample may be carry-over from other donors' samples. The sequencing used peripheral blood mononuclear cells (PBMCs), collected from a glioma patient whose treatment included an IDH1 peptide vaccine. This chain's CDR3 is CASSEFSSGGTWGDTQYF. The CDR3 nucleotides read TGTGCCAGCAGTGAATTTTCTAGCGGGGGTACGTGGGGGGATACGCAGTATTTT. Supplemented by reference TRBV25-1 and TRBJ2-3, the full variable domain reads EADIYQTPRYLVIGTGKKITLECSQTMGHDKMYWYQQDPGMELHLIHYSYGVNSTEKGDLSSESTVSRIRTEHFPLTLESARPSHTSQYLCASSEFSSGGTWGDTQYFGPGTRLTVL.